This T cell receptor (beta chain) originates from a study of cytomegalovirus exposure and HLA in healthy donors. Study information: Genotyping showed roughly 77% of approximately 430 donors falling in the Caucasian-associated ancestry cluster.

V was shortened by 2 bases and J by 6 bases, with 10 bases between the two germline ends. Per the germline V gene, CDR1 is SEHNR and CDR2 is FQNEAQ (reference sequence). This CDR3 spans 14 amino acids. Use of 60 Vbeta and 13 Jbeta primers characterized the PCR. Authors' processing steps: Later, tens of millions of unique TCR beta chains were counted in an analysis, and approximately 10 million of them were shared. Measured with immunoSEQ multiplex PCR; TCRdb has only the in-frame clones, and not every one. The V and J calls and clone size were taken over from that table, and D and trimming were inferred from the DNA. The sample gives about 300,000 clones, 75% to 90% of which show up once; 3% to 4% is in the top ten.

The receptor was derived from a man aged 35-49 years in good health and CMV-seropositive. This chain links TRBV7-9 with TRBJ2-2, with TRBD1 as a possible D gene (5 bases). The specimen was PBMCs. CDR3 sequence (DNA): TGTGCCAGCAGCTTAACCAGGGTGGCCGGGGAGCTGTTTTTT. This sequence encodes CASSLTRVAGELFF.